This entry lists 14 T cell receptor beta chains sequenced from one sample in a study of OX40 agonist ivuxolimab in advanced cancers. The library was generated by the immunoSEQ multiplex PCR assay. TCRdb took this table from immuneACCESS and kept in-frame rearrangements with V and J called. Such tables lack part of the clones; where checked against another copy, unresolved V genes explain under half of the gap, and the rest is unexplained. This sample gives about 81,000 clones in total; about 93% of them show up just once. The ten largest clones add up to around an eighth of the sample. The sample in question was CD4+ or CD8+ T cells sorted from blood, obtained in a trial of the OX40 agonist ivuxolimab. These receptors were obtained from an adult with an advanced solid tumor such as melanoma, head and neck, liver or kidney cancer.

V is TRBV4-1 and J is TRBJ2-7; D not resolved. V was trimmed by 4 bases and J by 0 bases, leaving 10 bases between them. The CDR3 sequence is 14 residues long. Germline values: CDR1 MGHRA, CDR2 YSYEKL. In DNA, the CDR3 is TGCGCCAGCAGCCCACCGGGTACCTCCTACGAGCAGTACTTC. Its protein product is CASSPPGTSYEQYF.

This chain joins TRBV28 and TRBJ2-5; 10 nucleotides match TRBD2. This CDR3 region has 16 residues. The ends lost 7 bases at V and 2 bases at J; junction bases unmatched: 10. CDR1 and CDR2 (germline): MDHEN, SYDVKM. The CDR3 here is CASTLEWTSGQETQYF. The CDR3 DNA sequence: TGTGCCAGCACCCTCGAGTGGACTAGCGGTCAAGAGACCCAGTACTTC.

This chain links TRBV6-6 with TRBJ1-1, with unresolved D. Trimming removed 0 bases from V and 3 bases from J, with 8 bases in between. CDR3 length equals 14 residues. CDR1 and CDR2 (germline): MNHNY, SVGAGI (reference sequence). CDR3 DNA sequence: TGTGCCAGCAGTTACTCCGGGTTGGACACTGAAGCTTTCTTT. It translates to CASSYSGLDTEAFF.

This chain joins TRBV27 and TRBJ2-7, with TRBD2 matching over 8 bases. Germline CDR1 and CDR2: MNHEY and SMNVEV (reference sequence). With 5 bases clipped from V and 1 base from J, the junction kept 7 bases outside the gene matches. The CDR3 contains 15 residues. CDR3 amino acids: CASSPTGGASYEQYF. The CDR3 nucleotides are TGTGCCAGCAGTCCCACGGGGGGGGCTTCCTACGAGCAGTACTTC.

V and J are TRBV13 and TRBJ2-7, with TRBD1 as a possible D gene (6 bases). From germline, CDR1 is PRHDT and CDR2 FYEKMQ (reference sequence). The V end lost 5 bases, the J end lost 5 bases, and 16 bases lay between the germline ends. This CDR3 is 14 amino acids long. The CDR3 DNA sequence: TGTGCCAGCAGCGATCCAGGGGAAAGGGACGAGCAGTACTTC. This encodes CASSDPGERDEQYF.

J is TRBJ1-1 and V is TRBV18; D perhaps matches TRBD1 (6 bases). V lost 3 bases and J 0 bases, leaving 14 bases between the germline ends. Germline V gene sequence: CDR1 KGHSH, CDR2 LQKENI. This CDR3 spans 16 amino acids. CDR3: CASSPKDRRMNTEAFF. The CDR3, as DNA: TGTGCCAGCTCACCTAAAGACAGGAGAATGAACACTGAAGCTTTCTTT.

J is TRBJ2-7 and V is TRBV29-1, with D maybe TRBD1 (5 bases). The CDR3 covers 12 residues. The V and J ends lost 3 bases and 4 bases respectively, with 10 bases between them. Germline V lookup: CDR1 SQVTM, CDR2 ANQGSEA. The CDR3 sequence is CSVEGQGYEQYF. The CDR3 coding sequence is TGCAGCGTTGAGGGGCAGGGATACGAGCAGTACTTC.

This chain links TRBV27 with TRBJ2-1; either TRBD1 or TRBD2 may supply D (6 bases each). Germline V CDR1 and CDR2: MNHEY, SMNVEV (reference sequence). The CDR3 has 14 amino acids. V was trimmed by 2 bases and J by 8 bases, leaving 13 bases between them. The CDR3 spells CASSLPTRGDEQFF. The CDR3, as DNA: TGTGCCAGCAGTTTACCGACTAGGGGGGATGAGCAGTTCTTC.

This rearrangement joins TRBV6-4 to TRBJ2-1, with no clear D. The CDR3 sequence is 13 residues long. Trimming shortened V by 0 bases and J by 9 bases, and 9 bases separated the two germline ends. Germline values: CDR1 MRHNA, CDR2 SNTAGT. The DNA for the CDR3 is TGTGCCAGCAGTGACTCGGTTCTGGGTGAGCAGTTCTTC. Translation: CASSDSVLGEQFF.

The rearrangement links TRBV19 to TRBJ2-7; 8 nucleotides match TRBD1. The trim removed 3 bases at V and 2 bases at J, leaving 6 bases unmatched. The length of the CDR3 is 15 residues. Germline CDR1 reads LNHDA; CDR2 reads SQIVND (reference sequence). DNA for the CDR3: TGTGCCAGTAGTATGGGTCAGGGGGCTACCTACGAGCAGTACTTC. Residues: CASSMGQGATYEQYF.

This chain uses TRBV2 with TRBJ2-6, with TRBD1 matching over 8 bases. The germline gives CDR1 SNHLY, CDR2 FYNNEI. The CDR3 covers 23 residues. Unmatched junction bases numbered 24, after V lost 5 bases and J lost 0 bases. The CDR3 nucleotides read TGTGCCAGCAGTCCGTCAGCCCAGGGGGCGCCTATCTTCCTTGGCTCTGGGGCCAACGTCCTGACTTTC. This sequence encodes CASSPSAQGAPIFLGSGANVLTF.

This clone was seen just once. The chain links TRBV7-9 to TRBJ1-1, with TRBD1 as a possible D gene (5 bases). V shed 6 bases and J shed 4 bases, with 15 bases lying between them. Germline CDR1 reads SEHNR; CDR2 reads FQNEAQ (reference sequence). CDR3 length equals 14 residues. CDR3 nucleotides: TGTGCCAGCAGTTTGGCGGGGACCAGCACTGAAGCTTTCTTT. This codes for CASSLAGTSTEAFF.

The CDR3 coding sequence is TGTGCCAGTAGTTGGGGACAGTCCTACAATGAGCAGTTCTTC. Translation: CASSWGQSYNEQFF. The chain carries TRBV19 and TRBJ2-1; 7 bases align to TRBD1. The CDR3 runs 14 residues. Trimming took 5 bases from V and 1 from J; bases not matched to a gene: 2. From germline, CDR1 is LNHDA and CDR2 SQIVND (reference sequence).

The chain carries TRBV7-9 and TRBJ2-7; 8 nucleotides align to TRBD1. The V gene's germline CDR1 is SEHNR and CDR2 FQNEAQ (reference sequence). With V trimmed by 3 bases and J by 4 bases, 8 bases remained unmatched. The CDR3 is 15 amino acids. CDR3 sequence: CASSFSETGVYEQYF. DNA for the CDR3: TGTGCCAGCAGCTTTTCTGAGACAGGGGTATACGAGCAGTACTTC.